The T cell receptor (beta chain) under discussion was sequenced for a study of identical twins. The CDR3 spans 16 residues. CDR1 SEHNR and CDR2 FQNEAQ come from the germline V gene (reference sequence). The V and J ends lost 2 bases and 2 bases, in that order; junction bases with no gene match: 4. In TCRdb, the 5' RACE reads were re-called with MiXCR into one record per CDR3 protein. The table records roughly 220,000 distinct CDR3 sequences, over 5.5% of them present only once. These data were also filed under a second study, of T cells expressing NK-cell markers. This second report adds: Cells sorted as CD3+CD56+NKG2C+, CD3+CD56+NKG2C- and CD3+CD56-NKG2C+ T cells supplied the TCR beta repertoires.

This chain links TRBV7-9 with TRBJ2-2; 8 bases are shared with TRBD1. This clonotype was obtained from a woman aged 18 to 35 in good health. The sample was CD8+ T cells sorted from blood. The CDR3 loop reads CASSLTDRGNTGELFF. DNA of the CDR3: TGTGCCAGCAGCTTAACCGACAGGGGCAACACCGGGGAGCTGTTTTTT.